Listed below are T cell receptor beta chains from one sample, sequenced in a study of Ad26.COV2.S vaccination and SARS-CoV-2 variants. Clones were sequenced by immunoSEQ multiplex PCR, and TCRdb holds only the in-frame ones, with some missing. This table holds 510,000 or so clones, 87% found once. The specimen was peripheral blood, collected in a trial of Ad26.COV2.S vaccine versus placebo. The receptors originated from a person between 18 and 65 years old who received the Ad26.COV2.S COVID-19 vaccine or a placebo. The CDR3 runs from the conserved cysteine through the conserved F or W. D genes are given only for firm matches. Clone size is shown for a subset of rows, as once, few, many or a class of expanded clone.

. | 16 | TRBJ1-4 | . | TRBV4-2 | TGTGCCAGCAGCCCCTTAGAAGCCGCAACTAATGAAAAACTGTTTTTT | CASSPLEAATNEKLFF
. | 16 | TRBJ1-3 | . | TRBV3-1/TRBV3-2 | TGTGCCAGCAGCCGCATTCTGAGGGGATCCGGAAACACCATATATTTT | CASSRILRGSGNTIYF
. | 15 | TRBJ1-5 | . | TRBV28 | TGTGCCAGCAGTCAGCCGGGACGGCTCAATCAGCCCCAGCATTTT | CASSQPGRLNQPQHF
. | 13 | TRBJ2-3 | . | TRBV11-3 | TGTGCCAGCGCCCCGGGGGGCACAGATACGCAGTATTTT | CASAPGGTDTQYF
. | 17 | TRBJ2-7 | . | TRBV7-2 | TGTGCCAGCAGCTTAGTGAGGGGCAGGGTCGAGAGCTACGAGCAGTACTTC | CASSLVRGRVESYEQYF
. | 11 | TRBJ2-7 | . | TRBV2 | TGTGCCAGCAACCGACAATACGAGCAGTACTTC | CASNRQYEQYF
TRBD1 | 12 | TRBJ1-3 | many | TRBV19 | TGTGCGGTTGGGACAGCTGGAAACACCATATATTTT | CAVGTAGNTIYF
. | 16 | TRBJ1-3 | . | TRBV4-2 | TGTGCCAGCAGCCAAGATCGTTTCGGGGGTGGAAACACCATATATTTT | CASSQDRFGGGNTIYF
. | 17 | TRBJ2-2 | once | TRBV5-1 | TGCGCCAGCAGCCCAGCAGACACTTTGGGGAAAACCGGGGAGCTGTTTTTT | CASSPADTLGKTGELFF
. | 17 | TRBJ2-6 | . | TRBV9 | TGTGCCAGCAGCGTAAGGGGGACCGTCTCTGGGGCCAACGTCCTGACTTTC | CASSVRGTVSGANVLTF
. | 13 | TRBJ2-7 | . | TRBV28 | TGTGCCAGCAGTTCAGGGTTTCCCTACGAGCAGTACTTC | CASSSGFPYEQYF